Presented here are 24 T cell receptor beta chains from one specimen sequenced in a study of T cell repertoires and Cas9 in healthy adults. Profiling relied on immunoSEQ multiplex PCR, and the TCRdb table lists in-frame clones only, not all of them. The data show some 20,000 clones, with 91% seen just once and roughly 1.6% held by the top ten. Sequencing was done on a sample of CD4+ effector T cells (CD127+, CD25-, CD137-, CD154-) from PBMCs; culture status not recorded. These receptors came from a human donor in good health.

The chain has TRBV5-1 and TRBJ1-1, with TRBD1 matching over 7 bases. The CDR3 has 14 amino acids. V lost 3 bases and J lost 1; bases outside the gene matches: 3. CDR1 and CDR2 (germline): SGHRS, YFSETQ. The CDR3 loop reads CASSWGTENTEAFF. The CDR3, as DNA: TGCGCCAGCAGCTGGGGGACAGAGAACACTGAAGCTTTCTTT.

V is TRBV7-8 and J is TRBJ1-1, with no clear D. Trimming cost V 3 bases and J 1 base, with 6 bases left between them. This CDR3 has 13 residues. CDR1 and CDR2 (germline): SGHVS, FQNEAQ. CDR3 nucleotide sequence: TGTGCCAGCAGCTTCGGGAGGAACACTGAAGCTTTCTTT. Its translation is CASSFGRNTEAFF. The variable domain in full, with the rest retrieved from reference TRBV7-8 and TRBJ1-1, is GAGVSQSPRYKVAKRGQDVALRCDPISGHVSLFWYQQALGQGPEFLTYFQNEAQLDKSGLPSDRFFAERPEGSVSTLKIQRTQQEDSAVYLCASSFGRNTEAFFGQGTRLTVV.

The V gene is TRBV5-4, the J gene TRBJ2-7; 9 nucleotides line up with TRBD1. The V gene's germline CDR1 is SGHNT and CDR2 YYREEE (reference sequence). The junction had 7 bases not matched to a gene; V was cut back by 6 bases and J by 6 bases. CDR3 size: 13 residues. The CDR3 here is CASTPGQGPEQYF. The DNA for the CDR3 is TGTGCCAGCACCCCGGGACAGGGCCCCGAGCAGTACTTC.

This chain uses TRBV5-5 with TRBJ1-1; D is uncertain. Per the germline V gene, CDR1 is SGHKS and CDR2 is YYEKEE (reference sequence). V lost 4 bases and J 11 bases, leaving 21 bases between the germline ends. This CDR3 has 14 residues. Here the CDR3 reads CASSRNPPVRAAFF. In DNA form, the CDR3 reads TGTGCCAGCAGCCGGAACCCCCCAGTCCGGGCCGCTTTCTTT. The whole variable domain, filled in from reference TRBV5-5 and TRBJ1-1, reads DAGVTQSPTHLIKTRGQQVTLRCSPISGHKSVSWYQQVLGQGPQFIFQYYEKEERGRGNFPDRFSARQFPNYSSELNVNALLLGDSALYLCASSRNPPVRAAFFGQGTRLTVV.

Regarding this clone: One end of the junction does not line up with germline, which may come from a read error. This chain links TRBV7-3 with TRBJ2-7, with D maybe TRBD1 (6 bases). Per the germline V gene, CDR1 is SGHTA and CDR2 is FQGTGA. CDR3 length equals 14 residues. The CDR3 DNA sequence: TGTGCCAACAGCTTAGGGCCAGGGGCCTACGAGCAGTACTTC. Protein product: CANSLGPGAYEQYF.

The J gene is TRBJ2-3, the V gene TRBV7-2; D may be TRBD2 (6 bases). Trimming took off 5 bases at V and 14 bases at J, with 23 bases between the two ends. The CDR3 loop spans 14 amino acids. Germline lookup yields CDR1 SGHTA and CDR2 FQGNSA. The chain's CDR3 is CASSPYPGTGNVYF. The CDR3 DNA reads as TGTGCCAGCAGCCCCTACCCCGGGACTGGGAACGTGTATTTT.

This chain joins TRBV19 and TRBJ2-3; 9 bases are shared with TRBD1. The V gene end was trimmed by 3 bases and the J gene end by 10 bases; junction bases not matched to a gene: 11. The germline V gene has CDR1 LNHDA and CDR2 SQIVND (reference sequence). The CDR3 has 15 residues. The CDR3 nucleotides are TGTGCCAGTAGTATCACCCCCCCGGGACAGGGTTCGCAGTATTTT. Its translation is CASSITPPGQGSQYF. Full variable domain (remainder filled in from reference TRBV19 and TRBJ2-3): DGGITQSPKYLFRKEGQNVTLSCEQNLNHDAMYWYRQDPGQGLRLIYYSQIVNDFQKGDIAEGYSVSREKKESFPLTVTSAQKNPTAFYLCASSITPPGQGSQYFGPGTRLTVL.

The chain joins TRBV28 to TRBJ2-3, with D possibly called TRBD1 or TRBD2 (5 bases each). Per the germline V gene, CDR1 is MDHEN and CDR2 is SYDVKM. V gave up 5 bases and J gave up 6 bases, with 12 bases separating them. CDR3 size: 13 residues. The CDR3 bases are TGTGCCAGCAGTCCGGGGCGGTCGGATACGCAGTATTTT. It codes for CASSPGRSDTQYF. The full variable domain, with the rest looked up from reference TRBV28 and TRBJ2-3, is DVKVTQSSRYLVKRTGEKVFLECVQDMDHENMFWYRQDPGLGLRLIYFSYDVKMKEKGDIPEGYSVSREKKERFSLILESASTNQTSMYLCASSPGRSDTQYFGPGTRLTVL.

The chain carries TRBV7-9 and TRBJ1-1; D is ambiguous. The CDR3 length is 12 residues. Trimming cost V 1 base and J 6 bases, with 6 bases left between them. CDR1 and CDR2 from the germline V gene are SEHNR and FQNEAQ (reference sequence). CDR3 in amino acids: CASSLEVSEAFF. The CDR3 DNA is TGTGCCAGCAGCTTAGAGGTTTCTGAAGCTTTCTTT.

The CDR3 sequence: CASSQERVSYNEQFF. The CDR3 nucleotides read TGTGCCAGCAGCCAAGAGCGGGTCAGCTACAATGAGCAGTTCTTC. V usage is TRBV4-2 and J usage is TRBJ2-1; D is perhaps TRBD2 (5 bases). V dropped 0 bases and J dropped 3 bases, with 9 bases sitting between them. This CDR3 comprises 15 residues. Looked up from germline, CDR1 is LGHNA and CDR2 is YNFKEQ.

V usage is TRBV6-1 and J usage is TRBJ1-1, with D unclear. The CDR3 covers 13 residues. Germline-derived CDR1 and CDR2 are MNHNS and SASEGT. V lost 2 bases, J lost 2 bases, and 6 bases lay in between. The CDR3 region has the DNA TGTGCCAGCAGTGAACAGGTAAACACTGAAGCTTTCTTT. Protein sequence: CASSEQVNTEAFF.

CDR3 nucleotide sequence: TGTGCCAGCAGTCCCCGCCGGGGGGGGGACGAGCAGTACTTC. This codes for CASSPRRGGDEQYF. The gene calls are TRBV6-5 and TRBJ2-7; TRBD2 matches 8 bases. CDR1 MNHEY and CDR2 SVGAGI come from the germline V gene. V lost 5 bases to trimming and J lost 5 bases; unmatched junction nucleotides: 8. The CDR3 has 14 residues.

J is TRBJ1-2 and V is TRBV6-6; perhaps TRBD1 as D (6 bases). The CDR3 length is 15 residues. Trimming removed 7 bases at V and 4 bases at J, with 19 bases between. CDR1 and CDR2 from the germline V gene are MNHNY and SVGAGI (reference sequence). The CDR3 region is CASTQPAGAPYGYTF. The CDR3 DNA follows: TGTGCCAGCACCCAACCGGCAGGGGCCCCCTATGGCTACACCTTC.

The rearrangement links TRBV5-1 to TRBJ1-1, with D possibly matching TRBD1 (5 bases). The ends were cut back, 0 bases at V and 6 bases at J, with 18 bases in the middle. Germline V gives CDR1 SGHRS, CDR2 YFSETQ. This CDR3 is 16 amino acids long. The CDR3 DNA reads TGCGCCAGCAGCTTGGAGGGCGGACCAGGGAAGGCTGAAGCTTTCTTT. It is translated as CASSLEGGPGKAEAFF.

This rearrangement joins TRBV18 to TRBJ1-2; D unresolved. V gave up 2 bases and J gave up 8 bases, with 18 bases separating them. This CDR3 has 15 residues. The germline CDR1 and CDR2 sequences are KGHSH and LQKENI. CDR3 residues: CASSPSVYPTLGYTF. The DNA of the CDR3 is TGTGCCAGCTCACCAAGTGTTTACCCTACGTTGGGCTACACCTTC.

Here the CDR3 reads CASSVGDTGPGNTIYF. As DNA, the CDR3 is TGTGCCAGCAGCGTAGGTGATACAGGGCCCGGAAACACCATATATTTT. The chain is built from TRBV9 and TRBJ1-3; D may be TRBD1 (6 bases). Trimming removed 0 bases from V and 4 bases from J, with 14 bases in between. Germline lookup yields CDR1 SGDLS and CDR2 YYNGEE. The CDR3 has 16 residues.

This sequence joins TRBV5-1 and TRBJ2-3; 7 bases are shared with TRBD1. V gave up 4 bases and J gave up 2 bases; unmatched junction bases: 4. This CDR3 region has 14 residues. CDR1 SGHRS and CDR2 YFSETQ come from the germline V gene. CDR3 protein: CASSRDSSTDTQYF. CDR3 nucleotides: TGCGCCAGCAGCAGGGACAGCTCCACAGATACGCAGTATTTT. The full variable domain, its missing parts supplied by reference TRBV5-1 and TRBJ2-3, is KAGVTQTPRYLIKTRGQQVTLSCSPISGHRSVSWYQQTPGQGLQFLFEYFSETQRNKGNFPGRFSGRQFSNSRSEMNVSTLELGDSALYLCASSRDSSTDTQYFGPGTRLTVL.

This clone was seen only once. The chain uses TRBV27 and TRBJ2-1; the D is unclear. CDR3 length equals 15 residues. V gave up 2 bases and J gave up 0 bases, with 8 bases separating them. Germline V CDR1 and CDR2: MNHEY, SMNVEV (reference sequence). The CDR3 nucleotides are TGTGCCAGCAGTTTAAGGTCCTCCTCCTACAATGAGCAGTTCTTC. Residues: CASSLRSSSYNEQFF.

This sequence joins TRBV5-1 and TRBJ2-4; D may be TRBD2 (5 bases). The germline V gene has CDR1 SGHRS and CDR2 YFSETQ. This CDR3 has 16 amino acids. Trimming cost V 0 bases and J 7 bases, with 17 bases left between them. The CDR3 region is CASSLAGGPRGNIQYF. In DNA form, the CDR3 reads TGCGCCAGCAGCTTGGCGGGCGGGCCCCGCGGGAACATTCAGTACTTC.

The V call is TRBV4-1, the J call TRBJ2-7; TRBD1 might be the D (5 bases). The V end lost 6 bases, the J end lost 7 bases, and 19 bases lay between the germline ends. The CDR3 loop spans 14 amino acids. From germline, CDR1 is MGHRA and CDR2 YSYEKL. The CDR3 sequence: CASRQSTESWEQYF. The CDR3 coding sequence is TGCGCCAGCAGACAATCGACAGAGAGCTGGGAGCAGTACTTC.

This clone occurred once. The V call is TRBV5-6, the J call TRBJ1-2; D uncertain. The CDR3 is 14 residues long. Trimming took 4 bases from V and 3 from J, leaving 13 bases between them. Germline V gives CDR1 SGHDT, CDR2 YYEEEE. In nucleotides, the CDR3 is TGTGCCAGCAGCACCCGAGCTCCCGACTATGGCTACACCTTC. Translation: CASSTRAPDYGYTF.

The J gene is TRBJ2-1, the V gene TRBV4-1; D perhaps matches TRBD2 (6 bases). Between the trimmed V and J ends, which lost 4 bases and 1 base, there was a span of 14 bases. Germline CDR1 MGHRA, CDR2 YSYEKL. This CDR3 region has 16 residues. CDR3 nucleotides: TGCGCCAGCAGCCCCCTTTGGGGACTGTCCTACAATGAGCAGTTCTTC. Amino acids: CASSPLWGLSYNEQFF.

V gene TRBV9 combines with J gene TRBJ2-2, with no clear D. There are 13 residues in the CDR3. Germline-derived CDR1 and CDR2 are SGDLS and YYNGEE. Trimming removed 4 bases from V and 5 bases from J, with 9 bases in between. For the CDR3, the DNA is TGTGCCAGCAGCTTGAGGACGACCGGGGAGCTGTTTTTT. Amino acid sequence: CASSLRTTGELFF.

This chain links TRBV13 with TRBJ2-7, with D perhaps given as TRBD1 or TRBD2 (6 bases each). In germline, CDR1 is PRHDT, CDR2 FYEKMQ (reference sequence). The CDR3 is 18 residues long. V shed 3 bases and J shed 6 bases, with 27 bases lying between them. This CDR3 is CASSFGGTGAGVIGEQYF. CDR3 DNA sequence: TGTGCCAGCAGCTTCGGGGGTACGGGGGCAGGGGTTATCGGCGAGCAGTACTTC.